This T cell receptor beta chain was documented in a study of blood T cell repertoires in COVID-19. On the study more broadly: Acute and convalescent COVID-19 specimens originated in the United States, Italy and Spain.

Clinical history reported by participants formed the basis on which cohorts were assigned. Per the study methods: Amplification of reference gene primers was used by the study to estimate nucleated cell counts. Clones were sequenced by immunoSEQ multiplex PCR, and TCRdb holds only the in-frame ones, with some missing. The V and J calls and clone size come from that table; D and trimming were worked out from the DNA. Altogether roughly 250,000 clones are present, roughly 86% being singletons, with the ten largest covering approximately 1.5%. This sequence was found in a woman in her fifties or sixties who had recovered from COVID-19. The specimen sequenced was PBMCs or T cells enriched from blood (not recorded which).

The CDR3 here is CASSSTSRSYNEQFF. The CDR3 DNA follows: TGTGCCAGTAGTTCGACTAGCAGGTCCTACAATGAGCAGTTCTTC. The rearrangement links TRBV19 to TRBJ2-1; 7 nucleotides agree with TRBD2. The germline V gene has CDR1 LNHDA and CDR2 SQIVND (reference sequence). V gave up 5 bases and J gave up 1 base; unmatched junction bases: 5. This CDR3 is built from 15 residues.